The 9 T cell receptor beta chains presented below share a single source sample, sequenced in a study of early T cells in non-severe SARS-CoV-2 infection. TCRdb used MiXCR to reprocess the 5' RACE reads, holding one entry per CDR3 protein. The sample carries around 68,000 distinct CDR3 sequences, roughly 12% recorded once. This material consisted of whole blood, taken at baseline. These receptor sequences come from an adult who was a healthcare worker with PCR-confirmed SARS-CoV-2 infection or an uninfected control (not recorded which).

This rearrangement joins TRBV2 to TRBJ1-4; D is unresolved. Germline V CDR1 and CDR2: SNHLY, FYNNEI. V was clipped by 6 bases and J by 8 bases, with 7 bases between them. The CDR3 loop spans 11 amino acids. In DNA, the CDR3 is TGTGCCAGCAGGCAGGCCGAAAAACTGTTTTTT. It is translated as CASRQAEKLFF.

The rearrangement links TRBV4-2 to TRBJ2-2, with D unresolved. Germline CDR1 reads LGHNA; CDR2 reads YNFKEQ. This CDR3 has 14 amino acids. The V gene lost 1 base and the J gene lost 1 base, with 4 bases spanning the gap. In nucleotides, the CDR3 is TGTGCCAGCAGCCAAGCGTGGAACACCGGGGAGCTGTTTTTT. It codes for CASSQAWNTGELFF.

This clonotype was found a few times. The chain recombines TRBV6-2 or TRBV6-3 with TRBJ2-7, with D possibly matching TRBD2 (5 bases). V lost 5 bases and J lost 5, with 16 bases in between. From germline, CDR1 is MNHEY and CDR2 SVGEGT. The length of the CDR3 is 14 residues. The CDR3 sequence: CASSALLGAHEQYF. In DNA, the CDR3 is TGTGCCAGCAGTGCCCTCCTGGGAGCCCACGAGCAGTACTTC.

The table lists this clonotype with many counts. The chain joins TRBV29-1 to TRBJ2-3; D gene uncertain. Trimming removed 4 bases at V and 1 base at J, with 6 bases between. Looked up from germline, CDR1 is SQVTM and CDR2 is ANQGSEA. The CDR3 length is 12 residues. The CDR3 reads CSVVVGTDTQYF. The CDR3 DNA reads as TGCAGCGTTGTTGTGGGCACAGATACGCAGTATTTT.

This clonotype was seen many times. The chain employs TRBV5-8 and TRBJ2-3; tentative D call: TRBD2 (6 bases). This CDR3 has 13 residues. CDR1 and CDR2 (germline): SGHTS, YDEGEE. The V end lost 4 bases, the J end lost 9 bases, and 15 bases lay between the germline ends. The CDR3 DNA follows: TGTGCCAGCAGCCCAATGGAGGGCTCCACGCAGTATTTT. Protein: CASSPMEGSTQYF.

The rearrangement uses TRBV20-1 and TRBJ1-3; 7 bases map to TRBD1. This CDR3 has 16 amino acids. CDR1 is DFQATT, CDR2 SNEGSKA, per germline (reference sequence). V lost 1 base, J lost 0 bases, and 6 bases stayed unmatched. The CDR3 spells CSARGAGTVSGNTIYF. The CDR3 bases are TGCAGTGCTAGAGGCGCGGGGACAGTCTCTGGAAACACCATATATTTT.

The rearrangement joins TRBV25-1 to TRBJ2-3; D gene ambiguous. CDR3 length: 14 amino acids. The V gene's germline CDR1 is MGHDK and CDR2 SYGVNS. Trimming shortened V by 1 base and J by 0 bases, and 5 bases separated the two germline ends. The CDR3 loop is CASSESKSTDTQYF. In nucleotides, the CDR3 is TGTGCCAGCAGTGAATCTAAGAGCACAGATACGCAGTATTTT. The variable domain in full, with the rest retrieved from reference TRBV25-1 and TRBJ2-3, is EADIYQTPRYLVIGTGKKITLECSQTMGHDKMYWYQQDPGMELHLIHYSYGVNSTEKGDLSSESTVSRIRTEHFPLTLESARPSHTSQYLCASSESKSTDTQYFGPGTRLTVL.

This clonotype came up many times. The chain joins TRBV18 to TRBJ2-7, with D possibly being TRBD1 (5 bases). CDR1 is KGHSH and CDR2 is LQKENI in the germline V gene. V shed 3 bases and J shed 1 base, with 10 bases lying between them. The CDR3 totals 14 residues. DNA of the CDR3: TGTGCCAGCTCACCTCAGGGTCAGTCCTACGAGCAGTACTTC. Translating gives CASSPQGQSYEQYF. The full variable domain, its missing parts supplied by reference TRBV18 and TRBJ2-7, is NAGVMQNPRHLVRRRGQEARLRCSPMKGHSHVYWYRQLPEEGLKFMVYLQKENIIDESGMPKERFSAEFPKEGPSILRIQQVVRGDSAAYFCASSPQGQSYEQYFGPGTRLTVT.

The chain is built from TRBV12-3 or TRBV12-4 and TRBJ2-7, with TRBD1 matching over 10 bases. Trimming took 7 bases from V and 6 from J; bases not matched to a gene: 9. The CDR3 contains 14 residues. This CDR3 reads CASTMGQGKGEQYF. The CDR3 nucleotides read TGTGCCAGCACCATGGGACAGGGGAAAGGCGAGCAGTACTTC.